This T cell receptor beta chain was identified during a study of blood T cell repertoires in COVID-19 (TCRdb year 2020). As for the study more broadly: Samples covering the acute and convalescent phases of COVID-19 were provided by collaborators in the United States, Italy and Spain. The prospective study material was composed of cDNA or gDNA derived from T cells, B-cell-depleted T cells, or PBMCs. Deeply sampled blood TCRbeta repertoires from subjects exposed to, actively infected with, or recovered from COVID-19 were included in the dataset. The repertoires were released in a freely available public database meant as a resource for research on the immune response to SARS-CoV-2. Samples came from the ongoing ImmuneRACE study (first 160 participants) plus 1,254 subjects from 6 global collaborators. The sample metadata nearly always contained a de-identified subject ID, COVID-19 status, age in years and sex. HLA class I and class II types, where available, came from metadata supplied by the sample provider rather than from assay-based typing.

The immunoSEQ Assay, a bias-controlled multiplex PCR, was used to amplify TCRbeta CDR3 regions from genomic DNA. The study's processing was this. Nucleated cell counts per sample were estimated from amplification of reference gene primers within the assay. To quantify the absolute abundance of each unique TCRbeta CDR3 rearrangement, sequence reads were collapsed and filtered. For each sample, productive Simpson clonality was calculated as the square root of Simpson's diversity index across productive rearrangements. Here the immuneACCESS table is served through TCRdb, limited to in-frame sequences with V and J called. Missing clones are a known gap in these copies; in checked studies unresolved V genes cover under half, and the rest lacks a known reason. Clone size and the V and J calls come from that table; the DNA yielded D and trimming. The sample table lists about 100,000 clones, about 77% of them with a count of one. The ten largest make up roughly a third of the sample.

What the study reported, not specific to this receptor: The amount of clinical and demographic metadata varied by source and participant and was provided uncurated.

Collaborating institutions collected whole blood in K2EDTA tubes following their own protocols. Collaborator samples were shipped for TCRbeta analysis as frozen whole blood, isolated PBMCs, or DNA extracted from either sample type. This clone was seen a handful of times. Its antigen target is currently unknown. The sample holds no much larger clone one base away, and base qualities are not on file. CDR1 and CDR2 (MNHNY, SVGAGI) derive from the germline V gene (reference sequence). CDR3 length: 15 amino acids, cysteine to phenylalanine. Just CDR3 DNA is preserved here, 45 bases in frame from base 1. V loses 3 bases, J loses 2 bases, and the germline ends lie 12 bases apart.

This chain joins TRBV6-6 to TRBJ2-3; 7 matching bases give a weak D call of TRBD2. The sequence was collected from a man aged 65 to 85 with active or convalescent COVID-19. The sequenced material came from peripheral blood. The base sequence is TGTGCCAGCAGTTATTTCGCGGGGGCCACAGATACGCAGTATTTT. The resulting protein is CASSYFAGATDTQYF.